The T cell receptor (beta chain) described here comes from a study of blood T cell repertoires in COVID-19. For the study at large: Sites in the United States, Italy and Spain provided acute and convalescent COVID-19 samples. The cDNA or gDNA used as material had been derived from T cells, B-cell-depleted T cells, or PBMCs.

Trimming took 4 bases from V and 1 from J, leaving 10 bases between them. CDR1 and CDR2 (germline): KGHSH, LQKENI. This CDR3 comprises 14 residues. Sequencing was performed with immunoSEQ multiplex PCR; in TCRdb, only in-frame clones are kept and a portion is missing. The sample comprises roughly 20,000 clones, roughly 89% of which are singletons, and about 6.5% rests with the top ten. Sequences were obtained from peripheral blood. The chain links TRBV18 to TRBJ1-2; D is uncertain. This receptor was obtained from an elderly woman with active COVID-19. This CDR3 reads CASSRGSDNYGYTF. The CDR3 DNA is TGTGCCAGCTCACGCGGCAGTGATAACTATGGCTACACCTTC.